This T cell receptor (beta chain) was documented in a study of T cells in localized non-small cell lung cancer. Whole-study results and caveats: In uninvolved adjacent lung, T cell clonality reached its highest value, exceeding tumor. Sequence data derive from only one tumor region, so heterogeneity remains possible.

Concerning this clone: What it binds is not known.

Only in-frame clones appear in the TCRdb table, and some are missing; sequencing was by immunoSEQ multiplex PCR. The sample lists nearly 35,000 clones, around 93% occurring once. The V end was cut by 1 base, the J end by 3 bases, with 6 bases between. The CDR3 has 13 residues. From germline, CDR1 is SGHTA and CDR2 FQGNSA. The sequence was obtained from an older female donor with stage II lung adenocarcinoma. Sequences were derived from peripheral blood mononuclear cells, sampled before any cancer treatment. This sequence joins TRBV7-2 and TRBJ2-5; D is unresolved. The CDR3 nucleotides are TGTGCCAGCAGCTTAGGCAGGAAAGAGACCCAGTACTTC. Translating gives CASSLGRKETQYF.